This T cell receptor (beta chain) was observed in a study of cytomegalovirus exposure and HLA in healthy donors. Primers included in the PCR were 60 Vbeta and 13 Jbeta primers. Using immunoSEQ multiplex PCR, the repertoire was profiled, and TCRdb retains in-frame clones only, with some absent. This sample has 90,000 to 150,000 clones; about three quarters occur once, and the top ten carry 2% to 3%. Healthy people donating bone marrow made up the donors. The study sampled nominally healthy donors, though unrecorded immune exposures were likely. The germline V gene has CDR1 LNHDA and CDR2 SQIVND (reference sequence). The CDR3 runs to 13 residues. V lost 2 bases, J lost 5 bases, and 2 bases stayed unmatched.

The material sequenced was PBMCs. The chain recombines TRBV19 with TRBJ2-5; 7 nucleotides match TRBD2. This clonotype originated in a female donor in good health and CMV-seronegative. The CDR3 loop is CASSIMGGETQYF. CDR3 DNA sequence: TGTGCCAGTAGTATAATGGGGGGGGAGACCCAGTACTTC.